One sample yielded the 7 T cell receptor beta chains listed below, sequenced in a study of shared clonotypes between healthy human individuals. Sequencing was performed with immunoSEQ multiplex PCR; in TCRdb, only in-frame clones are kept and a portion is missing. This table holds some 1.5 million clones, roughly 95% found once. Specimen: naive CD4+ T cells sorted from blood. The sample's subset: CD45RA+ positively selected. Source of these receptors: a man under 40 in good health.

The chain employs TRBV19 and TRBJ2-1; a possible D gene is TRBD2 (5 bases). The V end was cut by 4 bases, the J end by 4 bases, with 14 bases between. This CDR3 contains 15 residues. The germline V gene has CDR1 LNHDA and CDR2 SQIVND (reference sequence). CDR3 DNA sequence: TGTGCCAGTAGTAAGGTAGCGTCTTCATACAATGAGCAGTTCTTC. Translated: CASSKVASSYNEQFF.

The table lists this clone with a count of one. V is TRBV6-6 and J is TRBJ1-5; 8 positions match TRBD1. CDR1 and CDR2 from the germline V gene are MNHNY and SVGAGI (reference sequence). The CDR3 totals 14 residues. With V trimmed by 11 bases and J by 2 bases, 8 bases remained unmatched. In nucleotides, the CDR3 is TGTGCCTCCAGGGGGCACGTGGGCAATCAGCCCCAGCATTTT. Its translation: CASRGHVGNQPQHF.

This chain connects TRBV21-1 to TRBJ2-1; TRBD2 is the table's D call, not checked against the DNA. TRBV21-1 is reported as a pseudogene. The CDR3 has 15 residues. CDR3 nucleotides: TGTGCCAGCAGCAATAGCCGAGTAACCCACAATGAGCAGTTCTTC. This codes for CASSNSRVTHNEQFF.

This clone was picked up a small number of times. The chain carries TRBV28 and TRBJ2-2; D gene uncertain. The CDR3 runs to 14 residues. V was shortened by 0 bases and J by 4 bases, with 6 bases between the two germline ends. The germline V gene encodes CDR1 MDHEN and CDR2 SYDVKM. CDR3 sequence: CASSLWAGTGELFF. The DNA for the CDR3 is TGTGCCAGCAGTTTATGGGCAGGCACCGGGGAGCTGTTTTTT.

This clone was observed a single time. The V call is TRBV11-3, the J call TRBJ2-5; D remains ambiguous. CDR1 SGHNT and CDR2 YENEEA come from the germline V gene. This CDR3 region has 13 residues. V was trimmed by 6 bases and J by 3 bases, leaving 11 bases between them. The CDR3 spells CASSMRSEETQYF. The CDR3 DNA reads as TGTGCCAGCAGTATGAGATCTGAAGAGACCCAGTACTTC.

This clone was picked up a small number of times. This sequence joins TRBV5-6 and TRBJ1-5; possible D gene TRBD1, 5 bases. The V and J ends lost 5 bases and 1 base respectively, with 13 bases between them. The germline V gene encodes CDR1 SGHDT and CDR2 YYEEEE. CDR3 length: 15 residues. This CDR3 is CASRKAGGSNQPQHF. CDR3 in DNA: TGTGCCAGCAGGAAGGCGGGGGGAAGCAATCAGCCCCAGCATTTT.

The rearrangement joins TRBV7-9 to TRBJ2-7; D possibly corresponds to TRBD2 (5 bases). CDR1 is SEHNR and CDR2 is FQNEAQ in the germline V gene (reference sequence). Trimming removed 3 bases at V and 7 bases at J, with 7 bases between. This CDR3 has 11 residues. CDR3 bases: TGTGCCAGCAGCTTCGGGGTGGAGCAGTACTTC. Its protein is CASSFGVEQYF.